This TCR beta chain was observed in a study of T cell responses to AZD1222 COVID-19 vaccine. The overall study: Second-dose intervals of approximately 4 or approximately 12 weeks were pooled. Study-wide results and caveats: Just 6 or 7 people given AZD1222 tested seropositive at baseline.

Notes on this clone: Its antigen is not known.

The CDR3 contains 15 residues. Per germline, CDR1 LNHDA and CDR2 SQIVND (reference sequence). V was clipped by 5 bases and J by 6 bases; unmatched bases: 5. Data came from immunoSEQ multiplex PCR; TCRdb stores just in-frame clones and leaves some out. The data show 75,000 to 100,000 clones, with about 85% seen just once and 10% to 15% held by the top ten. The TCR originated in an adult in good health. The material sequenced was peripheral blood, taken on day 0 of AZD1222 vaccination. The chain is built from TRBV19 and TRBJ2-1; 12 nucleotides line up with TRBD2. CDR3 region: CASSPRTSGVNEQFF. The CDR3, as DNA: TGTGCCAGTAGTCCCAGGACTAGCGGGGTCAATGAGCAGTTCTTC.